This T cell receptor (beta chain) was observed in a study of early T cells in non-severe SARS-CoV-2 infection. Whole-study context: Sequenced bulk RNA came from whole blood that was unsorted, and chains were unpaired.

Individual cDNA molecules received unique molecular identifiers. Via MiXCR, TCRdb re-called the 5' RACE reads, giving one row per CDR3 protein. The table shows tens of thousands of distinct CDR3 sequences, with roughly a tenth occurring only once. CDR1 is PRHDT and CDR2 is FYEKMQ in the germline V gene (reference sequence). There are 17 residues in the CDR3. Trimming took 4 bases from V and 7 from J; bases not matched to a gene: 14. Study conclusions and caveats: VDJdb-based matching was biased toward anti-spike CD8 responses and missed private and CD4 specificities.

There are many counts of this clonotype. What it binds is not known. This chain links TRBV13 with TRBJ2-1; 9 nucleotides line up with TRBD2. Sequencing was performed on whole blood. The sequence was collected from an adult who was a healthcare worker with PCR-confirmed SARS-CoV-2 infection or an uninfected control (not recorded which). The CDR3 reads CASSSRLGTSIGNEQFF. For the CDR3, the DNA is TGTGCCAGCAGCTCGAGATTAGGGACTAGCATCGGAAATGAGCAGTTCTTC.